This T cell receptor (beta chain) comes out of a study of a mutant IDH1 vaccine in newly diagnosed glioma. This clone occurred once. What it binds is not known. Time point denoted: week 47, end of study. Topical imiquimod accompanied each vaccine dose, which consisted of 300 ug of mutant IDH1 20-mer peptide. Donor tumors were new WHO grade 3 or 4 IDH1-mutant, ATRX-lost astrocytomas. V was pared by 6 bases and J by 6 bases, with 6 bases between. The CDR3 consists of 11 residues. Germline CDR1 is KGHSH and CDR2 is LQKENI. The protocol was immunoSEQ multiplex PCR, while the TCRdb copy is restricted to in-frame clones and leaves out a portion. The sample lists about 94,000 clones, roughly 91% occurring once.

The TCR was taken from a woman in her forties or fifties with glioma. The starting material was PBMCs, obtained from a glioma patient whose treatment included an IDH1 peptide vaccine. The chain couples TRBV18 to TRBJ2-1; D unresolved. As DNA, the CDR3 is TGTGCCAGCTCGGGCATCAATGAGCAGTTCTTC. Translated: CASSGINEQFF.